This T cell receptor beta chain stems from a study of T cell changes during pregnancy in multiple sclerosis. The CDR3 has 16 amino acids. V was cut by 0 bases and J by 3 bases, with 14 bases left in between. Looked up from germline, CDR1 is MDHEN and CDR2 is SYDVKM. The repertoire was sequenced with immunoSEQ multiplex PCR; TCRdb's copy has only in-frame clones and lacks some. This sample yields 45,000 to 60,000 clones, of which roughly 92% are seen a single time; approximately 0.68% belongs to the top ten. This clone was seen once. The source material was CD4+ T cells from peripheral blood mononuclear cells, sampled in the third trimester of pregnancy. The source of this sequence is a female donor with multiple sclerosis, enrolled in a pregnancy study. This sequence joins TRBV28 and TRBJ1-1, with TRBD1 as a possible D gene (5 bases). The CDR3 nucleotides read TGTGCCAGCAGTTTATGGCAGGGCGAGGTGTACACTGAAGCTTTCTTT. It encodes CASSLWQGEVYTEAFF.